These 21 T cell receptor beta chains were all obtained from the same sample, sequenced in a study of prognosis after radiotherapy for stage I lung cancer. TCR beta CDR3 was amplified from genomic DNA by two-round multiplex PCR. For every TRBV and TRBJ gene, a specific primer was used in first-round PCR. TCRdb fed the multiplex PCR reads into MiXCR, producing one record per CDR3 protein. The repertoire holds over 10,000 distinct CDR3 sequences, with about 50% as singletons. This sample comprised PBMCs, obtained before or after stereotactic body radiation therapy (not recorded which). Receptor source: a donor aged 50 or older with non-small cell lung cancer.

This clonotype was seen many times. This chain connects TRBV3-1 to TRBJ2-3, with D hard to call. The V and J ends lost 1 base and 4 bases respectively, with 15 bases between them. The CDR3 covers 16 residues. Germline assignment: CDR1 LGHDT and CDR2 YNNKEL (reference sequence). CDR3 protein: CASSQGRISVADTQYF. As DNA, the CDR3 is TGTGCCAGCAGCCAAGGTCGGATTTCTGTCGCAGATACGCAGTATTTT.

This clonotype was seen many times. The chain carries TRBV19 and TRBJ1-6; 7 bases align to TRBD1. The CDR3 is made up of 15 amino acids. Trimming removed 7 bases from V and 6 bases from J; junction bases left unmatched: 9. Germline V gene lookup returns CDR1 LNHDA and CDR2 SQIVND (reference sequence). CDR3 sequence: CASTLGDRINSPLHF. The CDR3 nucleotides read TGTGCCAGTACCCTGGGGGACAGAATTAATTCACCCCTCCACTTT.

Of note for this clonotype: At one of its ends the junction is not consistent with the germline gene, which may arise from a read error. This chain links TRBV6-1 with TRBJ1-2; no reliable D call. The germline CDR1 and CDR2 sequences are MNHNS and SASEGT. The CDR3 totals 12 residues. CDR3 loop: CANSEQGRGYTF. The CDR3 DNA reads TGTGCCAACAGTGAACAAGGCCGTGGCTACACCTTC.

In its sample, this clonotype was seen many times. This chain uses TRBV6-1 with TRBJ2-6, with D possibly matching TRBD1 (5 bases). This CDR3 has 12 residues. Trimming stripped 6 bases from V and 12 bases from J, with 12 bases between. CDR1 and CDR2 (germline): MNHNS, SASEGT. The CDR3 DNA reads TGTGCCAGCAGCCAAAATCAGGGCGTCCTGACTTTC. Protein product: CASSQNQGVLTF.

Relative to its sample, this clonotype is medium-sized (0.01 to 0.1%). V gene TRBV19 combines with J gene TRBJ2-7; D remains unclear. The CDR3 has 14 residues. Per germline, CDR1 LNHDA and CDR2 SQIVND (reference sequence). Trimming left V 4 bases short and J 9 bases short, with 19 bases between. The CDR3 nucleotides read TGTGCCAGTAGTACAAAAGCGCAAGGGCCCGGGCAGTACTTC. The encoded protein is CASSTKAQGPGQYF. Using reference TRBV19 and TRBJ2-7 for the parts outside the CDR3, the full variable domain is DGGITQSPKYLFRKEGQNVTLSCEQNLNHDAMYWYRQDPGQGLRLIYYSQIVNDFQKGDIAEGYSVSREKKESFPLTVTSAQKNPTAFYLCASSTKAQGPGQYFGPGTRLTVT.

The genes are TRBV5-1 and TRBJ2-3; D possibly matches TRBD1 or TRBD2 (6 bases each). Germline CDR1 SGHRS, CDR2 YFSETQ. Trimming took 4 bases from V and 6 from J, leaving 18 bases between them. CDR3 length: 15 amino acids. The CDR3 is CASSLGGGSRDTQYF. CDR3 nucleotides: TGCGCCAGCAGCCTCGGGGGCGGTTCGCGTGATACGCAGTATTTT.

This clonotype is categorized as medium-sized. The chain carries TRBV4-1 and TRBJ1-4; 7 nucleotides agree with TRBD1. The CDR3 extends over 15 amino acids. Germline CDR1 MGHRA, CDR2 YSYEKL. The trim removed 3 bases at V and 6 bases at J, leaving 7 bases unmatched. CDR3 amino acids: CASSQRQGQDEKLFF. The CDR3 DNA sequence: TGCGCCAGCAGCCAGAGACAGGGCCAGGATGAAAAACTGTTTTTT.

There are many counts of this clonotype. The rearrangement uses TRBV6-2 or TRBV6-3 and TRBJ1-2; perhaps TRBD1 as D (5 bases). V gave up 5 bases and J gave up 2 bases, with 12 bases separating them. In germline, CDR1 is MNHEY, CDR2 SVGEGT. The CDR3 totals 14 residues. The CDR3 bases are TGTGCCAGCAGTATGGGACCGCGGAACTATGGCTACACCTTC. Its protein product is CASSMGPRNYGYTF.

Ten or more counts support this clonotype. The chain employs TRBV5-6 and TRBJ2-7, with 7 bases identical to TRBD1. V dropped 5 bases and J dropped 6; count of bases not matched to a gene: 17. CDR3 length: 16 residues. Germline CDR1 and CDR2: SGHDT and YYEEEE. Here the CDR3 DNA reads TGTGCCAGCAGAATGGACAGGTCCTCCCTTATCGGCGAGCAGTACTTC. The encoded protein is CASRMDRSSLIGEQYF.

For this clonotype: A read error likely explains this, since a far larger clone differs by one base. The chain uses TRBV6-2 or TRBV6-3 and TRBJ1-1; unclear D gene. CDR1 is MNHEY, CDR2 SVGEGT, per germline. The CDR3 covers 13 residues. CDR3 sequence: CASSVRLNTKAFF. The CDR3 DNA follows: TGTGCCAGCAGTGTTAGATTGAACACTAAAGCTTTCTTT.

The V and J genes are TRBV20-1 and TRBJ2-7, with a weak D call TRBD2 (7 bases). Trimming took 3 bases from V and 4 from J, leaving 13 bases between them. CDR3 length: 13 amino acids. Germline V gene lookup returns CDR1 DFQATT and CDR2 SNEGSKA (reference sequence). The CDR3: CSASTGGEYEQYF. The CDR3 DNA follows: TGCAGTGCTAGTACGGGGGGCGAGTACGAGCAGTACTTC.

This clonotype has just a few counts. J is TRBJ2-5 and V is TRBV7-2, with D perhaps TRBD2 (5 bases). The length of the CDR3 is 17 residues. V lost 2 bases and J lost 1, with 17 bases in between. CDR1 is SGHTA and CDR2 is FQGNSA in the germline V gene. In nucleotides, the CDR3 is TGTGCCAGCAGCTTAACGGAAGCGGATATCGTCCAAGAGACCCAGTACTTC. Protein product: CASSLTEADIVQETQYF. The entire variable domain, with the rest obtained from reference TRBV7-2 and TRBJ2-5, is as follows: GAGVSQSPSNKVTEKGKDVELRCDPISGHTALYWYRQSLGQGLEFLIYFQGNSAPDKSGLPSDRFSAERTGGSVSTLTIQRTQQEDSAVYLCASSLTEADIVQETQYFGPGTRLLVL.

The chain combines TRBV20-1 with TRBJ2-7; 12 nucleotides align to TRBD1. Losses at the gene ends were 5 bases for V and 7 bases for J; bases not matched to a gene: 12. CDR1 DFQATT and CDR2 SNEGSKA come from the germline V gene (reference sequence). The CDR3 is 15 residues long. The CDR3 region has the DNA TGCAGTGCTGAACTTACGGGACAGGGGGCTGGGGAGCAGTACTTC. This sequence encodes CSAELTGQGAGEQYF.

The V and J genes are TRBV19 and TRBJ1-5; D not resolved. The ends were cut back, 7 bases at V and 2 bases at J, with 18 bases in the middle. This CDR3 region has 16 residues. CDR1 is LNHDA, CDR2 SQIVND, per germline (reference sequence). CDR3 bases: TGTGCCAGTATTACCCCTCTAGGGTCGGGCAATCAGCCCCAGCATTTT. Protein: CASITPLGSGNQPQHF.

The CDR3 DNA is TGTGGCAGTGACTCCCGGGGATGGACCGGGGAGCTGTTTTTT. Translating gives CGSDSRGWTGELFF. The V call is TRBV25-1, the J call TRBJ2-2; D may be TRBD2 (5 bases). The CDR3 is 14 residues long. Germline-derived CDR1 and CDR2 are MGHDK and SYGVNS.

Concerning this clonotype: This likely reflects a read error, since a far larger clone is one base away. The gene calls are TRBV28 and TRBJ2-2; no reliable D call. The CDR3 consists of 14 residues. Germline CDR1 is MDHEN and CDR2 is SYDVKM. The V end lost 7 bases, the J end lost 6 bases, and 15 bases lay between the germline ends. For the CDR3, the DNA is TGTGCCAGCACCTATCTGGGGTTTGCCGGGGAGCTGTTTTTT. It encodes CASTYLGFAGELFF.

This clonotype was seen just once. The chain employs TRBV5-1 and TRBJ1-3, with D unclear. Germline values: CDR1 SGHRS, CDR2 YFSETQ. The V and J ends lost 0 bases and 0 bases respectively, with 7 bases between them. The CDR3 length is 15 residues. The CDR3 reads CASSLALDSGNTIYF. DNA for the CDR3: TGCGCCAGCAGCTTGGCGTTGGACTCTGGAAACACCATATATTTT. The full variable domain, with the rest looked up from reference TRBV5-1 and TRBJ1-3, is KAGVTQTPRYLIKTRGQQVTLSCSPISGHRSVSWYQQTPGQGLQFLFEYFSETQRNKGNFPGRFSGRQFSNSRSEMNVSTLELGDSALYLCASSLALDSGNTIYFGEGSWLTVV.

This clonotype has at least ten counts. CDR3 sequence reads: CASSYIEAPYEQYF. CDR3 DNA: TGTGCCAGCAGTTATATCGAGGCCCCCTACGAGCAGTACTTC. The genes are TRBV6-5 and TRBJ2-7; D gene unclear. V lost 3 bases, J lost 2 bases, and 11 bases lay in between. The CDR3 contains 14 residues. CDR1 is MNHEY, CDR2 SVGAGI, per germline.

Notes on this clonotype: An end of the junction differs from the germline gene, which may be a read error. The V call is TRBV28, the J call TRBJ2-7, with 9 bases aligning to TRBD2. Germline CDR1 MDHEN, CDR2 SYDVKM. This CDR3 contains 15 residues. CDR3 DNA: TGTGCCAGCTGTTTAACCGGGACTAGCTTTGGCGAGCAGTACTTC. Translating it yields CASCLTGTSFGEQYF.

Ten or more counts support this clonotype. The chain couples TRBV10-3 to TRBJ1-2, with D hard to call. The CDR3 is 13 residues long. Trimming took off 6 bases at V and 3 bases at J, with 11 bases between the two ends. The germline CDR1 and CDR2 sequences are ENHRY and SYGVKD. In DNA form, the CDR3 reads TGTGCCATCAGCGAGACATATCACTATGGCTACACCTTC. As protein: CAISETYHYGYTF.

The rearrangement joins TRBV6-2 or TRBV6-3 to TRBJ1-6; D remains unclear. Germline lookup yields CDR1 MNHEY and CDR2 SVGEGT. The CDR3 length is 15 residues. Trimming removed 2 bases from V and 4 bases from J, with 9 bases in between. The CDR3 loop reads CASSYGGNYNSPLHF. The CDR3 DNA follows: TGTGCCAGCAGTTACGGTGGCAATTATAATTCACCCCTCCACTTT.